This T cell receptor beta chain was sequenced during a study of blood T cell repertoires in COVID-19. Germline V gene sequence: CDR1 MDHEN, CDR2 SYDVKM. The CDR3 contains 14 residues. V lost 3 bases to trimming and J lost 4 bases, with 12 bases between them. This clone has just a few counts. Original processing notes: Reference gene primer amplification in the assay estimated nucleated cell counts. Profiling relied on immunoSEQ multiplex PCR, and the TCRdb table lists in-frame clones only, not all of them. The DNA gave D and trimming, while V, J and clone size come from that table. Counted here are 100,000 to 150,000 clones, 80% occurring once; the ten biggest clones make up 25%.

The sequenced sample consisted of peripheral blood. The genes are TRBV28 and TRBJ2-5, with D possibly TRBD1 on 6 matching bases. This receptor was identified in a human donor in a cohort sampled during active COVID-19. The CDR3 loop is CASSFVQGTETQYF. The CDR3 coding sequence is TGTGCCAGCAGTTTCGTACAGGGTACAGAGACCCAGTACTTC.